These T cell receptor beta chains were read from a single sample in a study of T cell responses to AZD1222 COVID-19 vaccine. Produced via immunoSEQ multiplex PCR; TCRdb's table is partial and in-frame only. The sample consists of under 250,000 clones, 85% to 95% of them appearing once. Sequenced here: peripheral blood, sampled on day 0 of MenACWY control vaccination. All receptors come from an adult in good health. Both conserved end residues are part of each CDR3. D genes are given only for firm matches. Only some rows state a clone size, as once, few, many or a class for expanded clones.

d_call	cdr3_length	v_call	j_call	clone_size	cdr3_nt	cdr3_aa
.	14	TRBV6-6	TRBJ2-2	.	TGTGCCAGCGCTCAGGGGGGCTCGTCCGGGGAGCTGTTTTTT	CASAQGGSSGELFF
.	14	TRBV28	TRBJ1-5	few	TGTGCCAGCATTGCGGGGAGTAGCAATCAGCCCCAGCATTTT	CASIAGSSNQPQHF
TRBD2	18	TRBV27	TRBJ2-3	.	TGTGCCAGCAGCCAGGGACTAGCGGGGGGGCCTGGCACAGATACGCAGTATTTT	CASSQGLAGGPGTDTQYF
.	15	TRBV5-1	TRBJ2-1	.	TGCGCCAGCAGCTTGGAGGGTAACTCCTACAATGAGCAGTTCTTC	CASSLEGNSYNEQFF
.	13	TRBV18	TRBJ1-1	.	TGTGCCAGCTTAACAGGGATGAACACTGAAGCTTTCTTT	CASLTGMNTEAFF
.	16	TRBV19	TRBJ1-1	.	TGTGCCAGTAGGAGCCGTTCGGGACCGGGGGGCACTGAAGCTTTCTTT	CASRSRSGPGGTEAFF
.	16	TRBV5-4	TRBJ1-6	once	TGTGCCAGCAGCCCCCCCGGGGATCATCGTAATTCACCCCTCCACTTT	CASSPPGDHRNSPLHF
TRBD1	15	TRBV19	TRBJ1-6	few	TGTGCCAGTACCGATCAGGCAGGGGGGGGCTCACCCCTCCACTTT	CASTDQAGGGSPLHF
.	14	TRBV28	TRBJ1-3	once	TGTGCCAGCAGCCCGGGACTGGCCGGAGACACCATATATTTT	CASSPGLAGDTIYF
.	18	TRBV19	TRBJ1-1	.	TGTGCCAGTTCCCCTGCCCGCCCCGGGCCCCGGGTCGGCACTGAAGCTTTCTTT	CASSPARPGPRVGTEAFF
.	13	TRBV2	TRBJ2-4	.	TGTGCCAGGGGGACAAACCCCAAAAACATTCAGTACTTC	CARGTNPKNIQYF
.	11	TRBV28	TRBJ1-6	.	TGCCCGGAATTATATAATTCACCCCTCCACTTT	CPELYNSPLHF
.	12	TRBV29-1	TRBJ1-1	.	TGCAGCGCGCAGGGTGAGGGGGCTGAAGCTTTCTTT	CSAQGEGAEAFF
.	13	TRBV18	TRBJ2-7	.	TGTGCCAGCTCAGAACAGATCGAAGGCGAGCAGTACTTC	CASSEQIEGEQYF
TRBD2	15	TRBV7-2	TRBJ2-2	.	TGTGCCAGCAGCTTCCGGGGGGGAAACACCGGGGAGCTGTTTTTT	CASSFRGGNTGELFF
.	13	TRBV3-1/TRBV3-2	TRBJ1-2	.	TGTGCCAGCAGCCAAGCAACCAACTATCCCCCCACCTTC	CASSQATNYPPTF
TRBD2	17	TRBV24-1	TRBJ2-3	.	TGTGCCACCAGTGTAAGACTAGCGGGGGCCTCCTCCGATACGCAGTATTTT	CATSVRLAGASSDTQYF
TRBD1	16	TRBV3-1/TRBV3-2	TRBJ1-2	.	TGTGCCAGCAGCCAAGAGACAGGGCTAGAGAACTATGGCTACACCTTC	CASSQETGLENYGYTF
.	11	TRBV7-9	TRBJ2-3	.	TGTGCCAGCAGCTTGTCTGATACGCAGTATTTT	CASSLSDTQYF
.	15	TRBV19	TRBJ1-4	few	TGTGCCACCCTTACCCTGGATCGGGGCTATGAAAAACTGTTTTTT	CATLTLDRGYEKLFF
.	15	TRBV9	TRBJ2-3	.	TGTGCCAGCAGCGTAGTAGAGGGCCTCACAGATACGCAGTATTTT	CASSVVEGLTDTQYF
.	17	TRBV3-1/TRBV3-2	TRBJ1-3	.	TGTGCCAGCAGCCAAGATAACATTAGGGCCTCTGGAAACACCATATATTTT	CASSQDNIRASGNTIYF
.	14	TRBV6-5	TRBJ2-1	.	TGTGCCAGCAGGCTTGGGGGGGGCTTGGATGAGCAGTTCTTC	CASRLGGGLDEQFF
.	14	TRBV4-3	TRBJ2-7	.	TGCGCCAGCTCTCTGGACCTGAGCTCCTACGAGCAGTACTTC	CASSLDLSSYEQYF